One and the same sample provided the 11 T cell receptor beta chains below, sequenced in a study of CD8 T cells in ankylosing spondylitis. Each CDR3 protein gets one entry after TCRdb re-called the 5' RACE reads with MiXCR. The sample yields some 340,000 distinct CDR3 sequences, roughly 14% seen once. Sequencing input: blood, either unsorted or a sorted T cell fraction (not recorded which). These receptors all come from a male donor with ankylosing spondylitis or in good health (not recorded which).

This clonotype was detected many times. The V call is TRBV2, the J call TRBJ2-5; D unclear. This CDR3 is 11 amino acids long. Per the germline V gene, CDR1 is SNHLY and CDR2 is FYNNEI. The V end was cut by 5 bases, the J end by 5 bases, with 6 bases between. CDR3 sequence: CASSRWETQYF. The CDR3 nucleotides read TGTGCCAGCAGTAGGTGGGAGACCCAGTACTTC.

In its sample, this clonotype was seen many times. The chain joins TRBV4-1 to TRBJ2-7; 8 bases agree with TRBD2. With V trimmed by 4 bases and J by 3 bases, 5 bases remained unmatched. Germline loops: CDR1 MGHRA, CDR2 YSYEKL. The CDR3 has 14 amino acids. CDR3: CASSPTGLGYEQYF. In DNA, the CDR3 is TGCGCCAGCAGCCCAACGGGACTAGGCTACGAGCAGTACTTC.

In this sample, this clonotype turned up a few times. V is TRBV5-1 and J is TRBJ1-2, with D perhaps matching TRBD1 (6 bases). Germline values: CDR1 SGHRS, CDR2 YFSETQ. Trimming left V 1 base short and J 6 bases short, with 13 bases between. There are 14 residues in the CDR3. As DNA, the CDR3 is TGCGCCAGCAGCTTGAGAGGGGGAACTGATGGCTACACCTTC. This sequence encodes CASSLRGGTDGYTF.

A few counts support this clonotype. This chain joins TRBV7-2 and TRBJ2-7; no definite D call. The CDR3 consists of 15 residues. The V end lost 1 base, the J end lost 3 bases, and 13 bases lay between the germline ends. From germline, CDR1 is SGHTA and CDR2 FQGNSA. The CDR3 loop reads CASSLGDGLFYEQYF. CDR3 DNA: TGTGCCAGCAGCTTAGGTGATGGGCTCTTCTACGAGCAGTACTTC.

The chain combines TRBV3-1 with TRBJ1-1, with D perhaps TRBD1 (5 bases). V lost 3 bases and J lost 5, with 13 bases in between. The CDR3 is made up of 14 amino acids. Germline CDR1 and CDR2: LGHDT and YNNKEL (reference sequence). CDR3 DNA: TGTGCCAGCAGCCAGCATGGGGGGGTAACTGAAGCTTTCTTT. This codes for CASSQHGGVTEAFF.

As for this clonotype: One junction end does not reproduce the germline sequence, and a read error may be involved. The V call is TRBV25-1, the J call TRBJ1-1; D uncertain. The CDR3 consists of 15 residues. Germline assignment: CDR1 MGHDK and CDR2 SYGVNS. The CDR3 DNA reads TGTGCCAGCAGTGAGAGCCGGGTATTGTACACTGAAGCTTACTTT. Protein product: CASSESRVLYTEAYF.

This sequence joins TRBV6-1 and TRBJ2-7; D gene ambiguous. CDR1 is MNHNS, CDR2 SASEGT, per germline. V lost 2 bases and J lost 4, with 12 bases in between. This CDR3 is 14 amino acids long. DNA of the CDR3: TGTGCCAGCAGTGAAAATGGGATAACGTACGAGCAGTACTTC. Translated, it gives CASSENGITYEQYF.

This clonotype has more than one count but fewer than ten. The chain employs TRBV12-3 or TRBV12-4 and TRBJ2-7, with D unresolved. Trimming stripped 5 bases from V and 2 bases from J, with 7 bases between. The CDR3 length is 12 residues. DNA of the CDR3: TGTGCCAGCAGTGAAGGACCCTACGAGCAGTACTTC. Residues: CASSEGPYEQYF.

CDR3 coding DNA: TGCGCCAGCAGCTTCGGACCAGGGGGTCGCGGAGATACGCAGTATTTT. It yields the protein CASSFGPGGRGDTQYF. This chain links TRBV5-1 with TRBJ2-3; TRBD1 matches at 7 bases. This CDR3 contains 16 residues. J gave up 5 bases and V 2 bases, and 11 bases lay outside the gene matches. Germline-derived CDR1 and CDR2 are SGHRS and YFSETQ.

The chain carries TRBV7-6 and TRBJ1-1; D unclear. The germline V gene has CDR1 SGHVS and CDR2 FNYEAQ. Trimming shortened V by 0 bases and J by 7 bases, and 9 bases separated the two germline ends. The CDR3 consists of 13 residues. The chain's CDR3 is CASSLAFGGEAFF. DNA of the CDR3: TGTGCCAGCAGCTTAGCGTTTGGAGGTGAAGCTTTCTTT. The whole variable domain, remainder taken from reference TRBV7-6 and TRBJ1-1, is GAGVSQSPRYKVTKRGQDVALRCDPISGHVSLYWYRQALGQGPEFLTYFNYEAQQDKSGLPNDRFSAERPEGSISTLTIQRTEQRDSAMYRCASSLAFGGEAFFGQGTRLTVV.

There are many counts of this clonotype. V gene TRBV9 combines with J gene TRBJ1-6; D is ambiguous. Germline V CDR1 and CDR2: SGDLS, YYNGEE. The ends were cut back, 3 bases at V and 9 bases at J, with 19 bases in the middle. CDR3 length: 16 residues. CDR3 DNA sequence: TGTGCCAGCAGCGAGGCTGGCCGAATAGGGAGTTCACCCCTCCACTTT. Residues: CASSEAGRIGSSPLHF.